This T cell receptor (beta chain) was recovered during a study of blood T cell repertoires in COVID-19. Study background: Sample material is recorded as cDNA or gDNA derived from T cells, B-cell-depleted T cells, or PBMCs.

Germline values: CDR1 SGHRS, CDR2 YFSETQ. V was clipped by 2 bases and J by 3 bases; unmatched bases: 1. The CDR3 sequence is 15 residues long. In the source study's methods: Reference gene primers were amplified, and this amplification served to estimate nucleated cell counts. The protocol was immunoSEQ multiplex PCR, while the TCRdb copy is restricted to in-frame clones and leaves out a portion. V, J and clone size were drawn from that table, and D and trimming were deduced from the DNA. The table includes roughly 200,000 clones, roughly 77% detected once. Patients in Seattle were enrolled during active infection, then followed longitudinally.

The TCR was taken from a woman between 40 and 50 years old with COVID-19, enrolled during active disease. The sequenced sample consisted of peripheral blood. The chain carries TRBV5-1 and TRBJ2-5; 13 positions match TRBD2. This CDR3 reads CASSFGTSGKETQYF. Written as DNA, the CDR3 is TGCGCCAGCAGCTTCGGGACTAGCGGGAAAGAGACCCAGTACTTC.